The rows below give T cell receptor beta chains drawn from one sample of a study of technical replicates of blood from a few donors. Here immunoSEQ multiplex PCR was the method, and the copy in TCRdb shows in-frame clones only, minus some. Of 65,000 to 80,000 clones detected, approximately 96% appear once; the ten largest clones hold roughly 0.35%. The sequencing sample was made of T cells isolated from PBMCs. Source of these receptors: a human donor in good health. The CDR3 runs from the conserved cysteine through the conserved F or W. The order of the fields is V gene, D gene, J gene, clone size, CDR3 protein, CDR3 DNA. A D gene is named only where the DNA matches it firmly. Size is stated for part of the rows, as once, few or many counts, or as a class when the clone is expanded.

V gene: TRBV28
D gene: TRBD2
J gene: TRBJ2-7
clone size: -
CDR3 protein: CASRGYVAGASEQYF
CDR3 DNA: TGTGCCAGCAGGGGGTATGTAGCGGGAGCGAGTGAGCAGTACTTC

V gene: TRBV9
D gene: -
J gene: TRBJ2-5
clone size: -
CDR3 protein: CASRGVDQETQYF
CDR3 DNA: TGTGCCAGCAGGGGAGTAGACCAAGAGACCCAGTACTTC

V gene: TRBV4-3
D gene: TRBD2
J gene: TRBJ2-2
clone size: -
CDR3 protein: CASSRMGLAGGTGELFF
CDR3 DNA: TGCGCCAGCAGCCGAATGGGACTAGCGGGAGGCACCGGGGAGCTGTTTTTT

V gene: TRBV11-3
D gene: TRBD2
J gene: TRBJ2-1
clone size: -
CDR3 protein: CASSRTTTSGSSNEQFF
CDR3 DNA: TGTGCCAGCAGCCGAACTACCACTAGCGGGAGTTCGAATGAGCAGTTCTTC

V gene: TRBV29-1
D gene: TRBD2
J gene: TRBJ2-3
clone size: -
CDR3 protein: CSVNLGGALGTDTQYF
CDR3 DNA: TGCAGCGTCAACCTGGGAGGGGCCCTGGGAACAGATACGCAGTATTTT

V gene: TRBV10-3
D gene: TRBD1
J gene: TRBJ1-1
clone size: -
CDR3 protein: CAIRTGYAAFF
CDR3 DNA: TGTGCCATCAGGACAGGGTACGCAGCTTTCTTT

V gene: TRBV5-1
D gene: -
J gene: TRBJ2-7
clone size: once
CDR3 protein: CASSLRTDHYEQYF
CDR3 DNA: TGCGCCAGCAGCCTAAGGACAGACCACTACGAGCAGTACTTC

V gene: TRBV25-1
D gene: TRBD1
J gene: TRBJ2-3
clone size: -
CDR3 protein: CASRIEDRGLNTQYF
CDR3 DNA: TGTGCCAGCAGGATCGAAGACAGGGGGCTCAATACGCAGTATTTT

V gene: TRBV27
D gene: -
J gene: TRBJ2-1
clone size: -
CDR3 protein: CASSFLNEQFF
CDR3 DNA: TGTGCCAGCAGTTTTCTCAATGAGCAGTTCTTC

V gene: TRBV4-2
D gene: -
J gene: TRBJ2-5
clone size: once
CDR3 protein: CASSLQETQYF
CDR3 DNA: TGTGCCAGCAGCCTTCAGGAGACCCAGTACTTC

V gene: TRBV30
D gene: TRBD1
J gene: TRBJ1-5
clone size: -
CDR3 protein: CAWSVQGVQPQHF
CDR3 DNA: TGTGCCTGGAGTGTACAGGGGGTTCAGCCCCAGCATTTT

V gene: TRBV6-5
D gene: -
J gene: TRBJ2-7
clone size: -
CDR3 protein: CASSPWGATYEQYF
CDR3 DNA: TGTGCCAGCAGTCCCTGGGGAGCAACCTACGAGCAGTACTTC

V gene: TRBV4-1
D gene: TRBD2
J gene: TRBJ2-1
clone size: -
CDR3 protein: CASSQDRGAGVYNEQFF
CDR3 DNA: TGCGCCAGCAGCCAAGATCGAGGAGCGGGAGTATACAATGAGCAGTTCTTC

V gene: TRBV5-1
D gene: TRBD2
J gene: TRBJ2-2
clone size: -
CDR3 protein: CASSSPTSGWNTGELFF
CDR3 DNA: TGCGCCAGCAGCTCTCCGACTAGCGGGTGGAACACCGGGGAGCTGTTTTTT

V gene: TRBV11-2
D gene: TRBD2
J gene: TRBJ2-4
clone size: -
CDR3 protein: CASSGTSGSGNIQYF
CDR3 DNA: TGTGCCAGCTCCGGGACTAGCGGGAGTGGAAACATTCAGTACTTC